The 11 T cell receptor beta chains in this list originate from one sample, sequenced in a study of shared clonotypes between healthy human individuals. Generated by immunoSEQ multiplex PCR, the TCRdb table keeps only in-frame clones and is missing some. This table holds 2 million to 2.5 million clones, more than 85% found once. Sequencing was carried out using naive CD4+ T cells from PBMCs. The sample's subset: CD45RA+ positively selected. These receptors were obtained from a man aged 18-30 years in good health. Some clones in this sample may be carry-over from other donors' samples.

A word on this clone: Other DNA sequences from this sample encode an identical CDR3 as well. The chain employs TRBV2 and TRBJ2-7; D uncertain. V lost 6 bases and J lost 3, with 9 bases in between. CDR1 is SNHLY, CDR2 FYNNEI, per germline. CDR3 length equals 12 residues. Written as DNA, the CDR3 is TGTGCCAGCAGCGGGCAAGACTACGAGCAGTACTTC. It translates to CASSGQDYEQYF. The variable domain in full, completed from reference TRBV2 and TRBJ2-7, reads EPEVTQTPSHQVTQMGQEVILRCVPISNHLYFYWYRQILGQKVEFLVSFYNNEISEKSEIFDDQFSVERPDGSNFTLKIRSTKLEDSAMYFCASSGQDYEQYFGPGTRLTVT.

This sequence joins TRBV5-4 and TRBJ2-1; possible D gene TRBD2, 6 bases. This CDR3 spans 17 amino acids. The V gene's germline CDR1 is SGHNT and CDR2 YYREEE (reference sequence). V was shortened by 0 bases and J by 0 bases, with 13 bases between the two germline ends. The CDR3 protein is CASSLGGSGGSYNEQFF. DNA of the CDR3: TGTGCCAGCAGCTTGGGGGGTAGCGGAGGCTCCTACAATGAGCAGTTCTTC.

The V call is TRBV11-3, the J call TRBJ2-1; unclear D gene. V lost 4 bases and J lost 3, with 10 bases in between. Looked up from germline, CDR1 is SGHNT and CDR2 is YENEEA. The length of the CDR3 is 14 residues. CDR3 amino acids: CASSSASVYNEQFF. CDR3 bases: TGTGCCAGCAGCTCGGCCTCCGTCTACAATGAGCAGTTCTTC.

This clone was detected only once. This chain links TRBV30 with TRBJ1-1, with D tentatively TRBD1 (6 bases). Germline V gene data show CDR1 as GTSNPN and CDR2 as SVGIG (reference sequence). This CDR3 has 16 amino acids. V dropped 0 bases and J dropped 6 bases, with 20 bases sitting between them. The CDR3 spells CAWSVGGGRGRPEAFF. In DNA, the CDR3 is TGTGCCTGGAGTGTGGGGGGGGGCAGGGGAAGGCCTGAAGCTTTCTTT. Full variable domain (missing parts from reference TRBV30 and TRBJ1-1): SQTIHQWPATLVQPVGSPLSLECTVEGTSNPNLYWYRQAAGRGLQLLFYSVGIGQISSEVPQNLSASRPQDRQFILSSKKLLLSDSGFYLCAWSVGGGRGRPEAFFGQGTRLTVV.

The rearrangement joins TRBV2 to TRBJ1-5, with 7 positions matching TRBD1. The CDR3 consists of 15 residues. V lost 3 bases to trimming and J lost 1 base; unmatched junction nucleotides: 3. The germline CDR1 and CDR2 sequences are SNHLY and FYNNEI. CDR3 in DNA: TGTGCCAGCAGTGATTCAGGGGGGAGCAATCAGCCCCAGCATTTT. Translated: CASSDSGGSNQPQHF.

The chain uses TRBV28 and TRBJ1-2; 11 nucleotides align to TRBD1. V dropped 5 bases and J dropped 4; count of bases not matched to a gene: 6. The CDR3 totals 15 residues. The V gene's germline CDR1 is MDHEN and CDR2 SYDVKM. This CDR3 reads CASSPPGTGGYGYTF. CDR3 DNA: TGTGCCAGCAGTCCACCCGGGACAGGGGGCTATGGCTACACCTTC.

The CDR3 bases are TGTGCCACCAGCAGAGATAGGACAGAGGTATACGAGCAGTACTTC. Amino acid sequence: CATSRDRTEVYEQYF. The V and J genes are TRBV15 and TRBJ2-7; D may be TRBD1 (6 bases). The CDR3 spans 15 residues. Deletions cut 0 bases from V and 4 bases from J, with 13 bases between. Germline assignment: CDR1 LNHNV and CDR2 YYDKDF (reference sequence).

V usage is TRBV18 and J usage is TRBJ1-1, with D perhaps matching TRBD1 (5 bases). The germline V gene encodes CDR1 KGHSH and CDR2 LQKENI. The V end lost 2 bases, the J end lost 1 base, and 11 bases lay between the germline ends. There are 15 residues in the CDR3. In DNA form, the CDR3 reads TGTGCCAGCTCACCAAGTCAGGGATCGAACACTGAAGCTTTCTTT. Translating gives CASSPSQGSNTEAFF.

The genes are TRBV28 and TRBJ2-6; D unclear. The V gene lost 10 bases and the J gene lost 5 bases, with 15 bases spanning the gap. The CDR3 totals 14 residues. Germline CDR1 MDHEN, CDR2 SYDVKM. The CDR3: CATTRGSRANVLTF. DNA for the CDR3: TGTGCCACCACTCGAGGTTCCCGGGCCAACGTCCTGACTTTC. Complete variable domain (other parts from reference TRBV28 and TRBJ2-6): DVKVTQSSRYLVKRTGEKVFLECVQDMDHENMFWYRQDPGLGLRLIYFSYDVKMKEKGDIPEGYSVSREKKERFSLILESASTNQTSMYLCATTRGSRANVLTFGAGSRLTVL.

The chain joins TRBV4-1 to TRBJ2-2, with TRBD2 matching over 10 bases. Per germline, CDR1 MGHRA and CDR2 YSYEKL. CDR3 length equals 15 residues. After removal of 0 bases from V and 9 bases from J, the junction contained 4 bases not matched to a gene. The CDR3 sequence is CASSQDRTSGRELFF. The CDR3 region has the DNA TGCGCCAGCAGCCAAGATAGAACTAGCGGGAGGGAGCTGTTTTTT.

This chain links TRBV14 with TRBJ2-1; 16 bases align to TRBD2. CDR1 is SGHDN and CDR2 is FVKESK in the germline V gene. CDR3 length: 19 residues. The V segment lost 6 bases and the J segment 2 bases; nucleotides outside the gene matches: 10. The CDR3 here is CASSHLPGLAGGPYNEQFF. The CDR3 DNA sequence: TGTGCCAGCAGTCACTTACCGGGACTAGCGGGAGGGCCCTACAATGAGCAGTTCTTC.